This TCR beta chain was found in a study of T cell responses to AZD1222 COVID-19 vaccine. The study, taken as a whole, reports: Researchers report vaccine-associated CD4 TCRs spanning spike, with dominance at 160-218 and 743-854. Seropositive AZD1222 recipients at baseline numbered only 6 or 7. In a largely white British group with more females than males, clonal diversity was possibly underestimated.

This clone has only a few counts. The antigen remains unidentified. The V end was cut by 3 bases, the J end by 2 bases, with 8 bases between. The CDR3 contains 13 residues. Using immunoSEQ multiplex PCR, the repertoire was profiled, and TCRdb retains in-frame clones only, with some absent. The sample has roughly 99,000 clones, around 90% seen once; the top ten hold approximately 4.5%. This TCR was recovered from an adult in good health. The source material was peripheral blood, sampled on day 0 of AZD1222 vaccination. The chain has TRBV12-3 or TRBV12-4 and TRBJ2-7; D is unresolved. As DNA, the CDR3 is TGTGCCAGCAGTTTGGGATCCACCTACGAGCAGTACTTC. It codes for CASSLGSTYEQYF.